One and the same sample provided the 32 T cell receptor beta chains below, sequenced in a study of OX40 agonist ivuxolimab in advanced cancers. Preparation of the library involved the immunoSEQ multiplex PCR assay. TCRdb retrieved this table from immuneACCESS and kept in-frame rearrangements only. Not all clones are present; in checked studies, unresolved V genes account for under half, and no reason is known for the remainder. The table for this sample lists 55,000 to 70,000 clones; approximately 86% of them were counted only once. The ten largest clones capture 3% to 4.5% of the sample. The sequences come from CD4+ or CD8+ T cells sorted from blood, collected in a trial of the OX40 agonist ivuxolimab. These receptors were collected from an adult with an advanced solid tumor such as melanoma, head and neck, liver or kidney cancer.

This chain uses TRBV6-5 with TRBJ2-7, with D possibly matching TRBD1 (6 bases). CDR1 MNHEY and CDR2 SVGAGI come from the germline V gene. CDR3 size: 14 residues. V was shortened by 5 bases and J by 6 bases, with 17 bases between the two germline ends. Written as DNA, the CDR3 is TGTGCCAGCAGTCCACCCGACAGGCAGGGCGAGCAGTACTTC. This encodes CASSPPDRQGEQYF.

This rearrangement joins TRBV5-4 to TRBJ2-5, with a weak D call TRBD1 (6 bases). The CDR3 runs 13 residues. Trimming removed 5 bases from V and 5 bases from J, with 13 bases in between. Germline V lookup: CDR1 SGHNT, CDR2 YYREEE (reference sequence). The CDR3 loop is CASSQGTGETQYF. The CDR3 DNA is TGTGCCAGCAGTCAGGGGACCGGGGAGACCCAGTACTTC.

The rearrangement joins TRBV11-2 to TRBJ2-3, with 8 nucleotides matching TRBD2. Per the germline V gene, CDR1 is SGHAT and CDR2 is FQNNGV. The CDR3 is 14 residues long. J gave up 3 bases and V 3 bases, and 2 bases lay outside the gene matches. CDR3 DNA sequence: TGTGCCAGCAGCTTCGGGGGGGCGACAGATACGCAGTATTTT. Amino acids: CASSFGGATDTQYF. The whole variable domain, filled in from reference TRBV11-2 and TRBJ2-3, reads EAGVAQSPRYKIIEKRQSVAFWCNPISGHATLYWYQQILGQGPKLLIQFQNNGVVDDSQLPKDRFSAERLKGVDSTLKIQPAKLEDSAVYLCASSFGGATDTQYFGPGTRLTVL.

The J gene is TRBJ2-1, the V gene TRBV5-1, with 12 bases identical to TRBD2. Germline V gene data show CDR1 as SGHRS and CDR2 as YFSETQ. After removal of 7 bases from V and 1 base from J, the junction contained 12 bases not matched to a gene. This CDR3 region has 18 residues. The CDR3 nucleotides are TGCGCCAGCTTGGAGGCTAGCGGGAGGGCCGGTTCCTACAATGAGCAGTTCTTC. It encodes CASLEASGRAGSYNEQFF.

This clone showed up just once. This chain uses TRBV5-1 with TRBJ2-7, with D unresolved. The CDR3 sequence is 14 residues long. Per the germline V gene, CDR1 is SGHRS and CDR2 is YFSETQ. V was clipped by 4 bases and J by 0 bases, with 11 bases between them. The CDR3 protein is CASSEILGSYEQYF. The CDR3 nucleotides read TGCGCCAGCAGCGAAATTCTGGGCTCCTACGAGCAGTACTTC.

The rearrangement links TRBV4-2 to TRBJ2-3; 8 bases fit TRBD2. The germline V gene encodes CDR1 LGHNA and CDR2 YNFKEQ. CDR3 length: 13 amino acids. The trim removed 4 bases at V and 5 bases at J, leaving 2 bases unmatched. The CDR3 spells CASSPLAEDTQYF. DNA of the CDR3: TGTGCCAGCAGCCCACTAGCGGAAGATACGCAGTATTTT.

The chain uses TRBV7-3 and TRBJ2-2; D remains unclear. V was cut by 0 bases and J by 2 bases, with 7 bases left in between. The germline CDR1 and CDR2 sequences are SGHTA and FQGTGA. The CDR3 contains 15 residues. CDR3 in DNA: TGTGCCAGCAGCTTAACGGCCAGTAACACCGGGGAGCTGTTTTTT. Protein product: CASSLTASNTGELFF.

The rearrangement links TRBV2 to TRBJ2-3; TRBD1 aligns across 7 bases. The germline V gene encodes CDR1 SNHLY and CDR2 FYNNEI. The V segment lost 8 bases and the J segment 1 base; nucleotides outside the gene matches: 6. CDR3 size: 14 residues. The CDR3 region is CASGGQARTDTQYF. The CDR3, as DNA: TGTGCCAGCGGCGGACAGGCGCGCACAGATACGCAGTATTTT.

The chain recombines TRBV7-2 with TRBJ2-3, with 8 bases fitting TRBD1. Germline V gene lookup returns CDR1 SGHTA and CDR2 FQGNSA. Trimming cost V 0 bases and J 7 bases; bases outside gene matches: 3. The CDR3 sequence is 14 residues long. The CDR3, as DNA: TGTGCCAGCAGCTTAGCCACAGGGGGATATACGCAGTATTTT. This gives the protein CASSLATGGYTQYF.

The genes are TRBV5-1 and TRBJ2-1; 8 nucleotides match TRBD2. CDR1 SGHRS and CDR2 YFSETQ come from the germline V gene. Trimming at V came to 0 bases and at J to 9 bases, leaving 5 bases not matched to a gene. The CDR3 has 14 amino acids. In nucleotides, the CDR3 is TGCGCCAGCAGCTTGGATGGTAGCGGGATTGAGCAGTTCTTC. It specifies CASSLDGSGIEQFF.

V is TRBV2 and J is TRBJ2-1; TRBD1 aligns across 7 bases. V dropped 4 bases and J dropped 7; count of bases not matched to a gene: 7. The germline gives CDR1 SNHLY, CDR2 FYNNEI. This CDR3 is 14 amino acids long. The CDR3 loop is CASSAPTGRNEQFF. CDR3 DNA sequence: TGTGCCAGCAGTGCCCCGACAGGGCGGAATGAGCAGTTCTTC.

The chain uses TRBV5-6 and TRBJ1-4; unclear D gene. The germline gives CDR1 SGHDT, CDR2 YYEEEE. Trimming removed 2 bases from V and 10 bases from J, with 9 bases in between. The CDR3 totals 12 residues. Written as DNA, the CDR3 is TGTGCCAGCAGCTTAAACCAAGGAAAACTGTTTTTT. Translating gives CASSLNQGKLFF.

This rearrangement joins TRBV7-3 to TRBJ2-3; maybe TRBD2 (6 bases). Germline CDR1 reads SGHTA; CDR2 reads FQGTGA. V lost 3 bases, J lost 0 bases, and 13 bases lay in between. The CDR3 length is 16 residues. The CDR3 loop reads CASSFSGGGSTDTQYF. The CDR3 DNA reads TGTGCCAGCAGCTTTAGTGGGGGAGGTAGCACAGATACGCAGTATTTT.

This clone has a single count. The chain recombines TRBV4-1 with TRBJ2-1; 8 nucleotides line up with TRBD1. V trimming: 5 bases; J trimming: 2 bases; junction bases outside the gene matches: 2. The CDR3 sequence is 14 residues long. Germline V lookup: CDR1 MGHRA, CDR2 YSYEKL. This CDR3 is CASSGQGTYNEQFF. The CDR3 DNA sequence: TGCGCCAGCAGCGGACAGGGCACCTACAATGAGCAGTTCTTC.

The chain has TRBV5-4 and TRBJ1-4; TRBD1 agrees at 7 bases. Looked up from germline, CDR1 is SGHNT and CDR2 is YYREEE (reference sequence). The CDR3 is made up of 14 amino acids. Unmatched junction bases numbered 8, after V lost 4 bases and J lost 8 bases. The CDR3 spells CASSVKGAGEKLFF. In DNA, the CDR3 is TGTGCCAGCAGCGTCAAGGGGGCGGGGGAAAAACTGTTTTTT. Full variable domain (outside the CDR3, taken from reference TRBV5-4 and TRBJ1-4): ETGVTQSPTHLIKTRGQQVTLRCSSQSGHNTVSWYQQALGQGPQFIFQYYREEENGRGNFPPRFSGLQFPNYSSELNVNALELDDSALYLCASSVKGAGEKLFFGSGTQLSVL.

The sample holds a few counts of this clone. CDR3 region: CASSLAPQETQYF. DNA for the CDR3: TGCGCCAGCAGCTTGGCCCCTCAAGAGACCCAGTACTTC. This chain links TRBV5-1 with TRBJ2-5; D ambiguous. Trimming took 0 bases from V and 2 from J, leaving 5 bases between them. Germline CDR1 is SGHRS and CDR2 is YFSETQ. The CDR3 contains 13 residues.

The chain recombines TRBV19 with TRBJ2-2; 7 bases are shared with TRBD2. V lost 4 bases, J lost 6 bases, and 5 bases stayed unmatched. From germline, CDR1 is LNHDA and CDR2 SQIVND (reference sequence). This CDR3 contains 14 residues. The CDR3 protein is CASSSGSLSGELFF. CDR3 in DNA: TGTGCCAGTAGTAGCGGGAGTCTCTCCGGGGAGCTGTTTTTT.

V usage is TRBV9 and J usage is TRBJ1-2; tentative D call: TRBD1 (5 bases). The germline CDR1 and CDR2 sequences are SGDLS and YYNGEE. V lost 0 bases to trimming and J lost 2 bases, with 14 bases between them. This CDR3 spans 16 amino acids. CDR3 amino acids: CASSVGAGLGNYGYTF. In DNA, the CDR3 is TGTGCCAGCAGCGTAGGGGCAGGGCTAGGGAACTATGGCTACACCTTC.

This clone showed up just a few times. The chain has TRBV6-5 and TRBJ2-5; D might be TRBD1 (6 bases). Per germline, CDR1 MNHEY and CDR2 SVGAGI. V gave up 5 bases and J gave up 4 bases, with 14 bases separating them. The CDR3 totals 14 residues. DNA for the CDR3: TGTGCCAGCAGTACCCCGACAGGTGCAGAGACCCAGTACTTC. Translating it yields CASSTPTGAETQYF.

The chain uses TRBV27 and TRBJ2-1; TRBD2 agrees at 11 bases. J lost 4 bases, V lost 8 bases, and 7 bases had no gene match. The V gene's germline CDR1 is MNHEY and CDR2 SMNVEV (reference sequence). The CDR3 loop spans 15 amino acids. The CDR3 sequence is CASRDGTSGYNEQFF. CDR3 coding DNA: TGTGCCAGCCGTGACGGGACTAGCGGTTACAATGAGCAGTTCTTC.

The chain uses TRBV9 and TRBJ2-1; no reliable D call. Germline V lookup: CDR1 SGDLS, CDR2 YYNGEE. V lost 0 bases to trimming and J lost 9 bases, with 10 bases between them. The CDR3 runs to 13 residues. The CDR3 sequence: CASSVVVLGEQFF. CDR3 nucleotides: TGTGCCAGCAGCGTAGTTGTACTTGGTGAGCAGTTCTTC.

The chain uses TRBV7-3 and TRBJ1-1, with a possible D match to TRBD1 (6 bases). Trimming took 2 bases from V and 11 from J, leaving 18 bases between them. The germline CDR1 and CDR2 sequences are SGHTA and FQGTGA. The CDR3 extends over 14 amino acids. The CDR3 sequence: CASSLHRVGSKAFF. In nucleotides, the CDR3 is TGTGCCAGCAGCTTACACAGGGTTGGTAGTAAGGCTTTCTTT.

V gene TRBV7-9 combines with J gene TRBJ2-3; 8 bases match TRBD2. The CDR3 extends over 15 amino acids. The ends lost 5 bases at V and 2 bases at J; junction bases unmatched: 6. Germline assignment: CDR1 SEHNR and CDR2 FQNEAQ (reference sequence). The CDR3 bases are TGTGCCAGCAGCCTTACTAGCGGACACACAGATACGCAGTATTTT. Encoded protein: CASSLTSGHTDTQYF.

The chain links TRBV5-1 to TRBJ2-2; 9 bases agree with TRBD1. V lost 0 bases to trimming and J lost 7 bases; unmatched junction nucleotides: 7. Germline V gives CDR1 SGHRS, CDR2 YFSETQ. The length of the CDR3 is 16 residues. The CDR3 loop reads CASSLETGTGSGELFF. In DNA, the CDR3 is TGCGCCAGCAGCTTGGAAACCGGGACAGGGAGCGGGGAGCTGTTTTTT.

The chain has TRBV7-9 and TRBJ1-1; D gene unclear. Germline V gene data show CDR1 as SEHNR and CDR2 as FQNEAQ (reference sequence). The CDR3 has 15 residues. V lost 3 bases and J lost 1, with 12 bases in between. CDR3 region: CASSFYDVENTEAFF. The CDR3 region has the DNA TGTGCCAGCAGCTTCTATGACGTCGAGAACACTGAAGCTTTCTTT.

The V call is TRBV2, the J call TRBJ2-7; 12 bases match TRBD2. This CDR3 has 14 amino acids. The germline V gene encodes CDR1 SNHLY and CDR2 FYNNEI. The V gene end was trimmed by 11 bases and the J gene end by 7 bases; junction bases not matched to a gene: 12. CDR3 in amino acids: CAGTGTSGRGEQYF. The CDR3, as DNA: TGTGCCGGAACCGGGACTAGCGGGCGAGGGGAGCAGTACTTC.

The V call is TRBV4-3, the J call TRBJ2-5; no clear D gene. Germline V gene sequence: CDR1 LGHNA, CDR2 YSLEER. Trimming took 0 bases from V and 2 from J, leaving 10 bases between them. The CDR3 spans 15 residues. CDR3 nucleotide sequence: TGCGCCAGCAGCCAAGACCTACGGATACAAGAGACCCAGTACTTC. Encoded protein: CASSQDLRIQETQYF.

This chain links TRBV7-8 with TRBJ2-3, with no clear D. Germline CDR1 SGHVS, CDR2 FQNEAQ. This CDR3 comprises 19 residues. The germline V and J ends were trimmed by 2 bases and 4 bases, with 25 bases remaining between them. The DNA of the CDR3 is TGTGCCAGCAGCTTACGATTCGGGCTGCTTAAGCCTAAGGCAGATACGCAGTATTTT. Translated: CASSLRFGLLKPKADTQYF. Together with reference TRBV7-8 and TRBJ2-3, the CDR3 gives the full variable domain: GAGVSQSPRYKVAKRGQDVALRCDPISGHVSLFWYQQALGQGPEFLTYFQNEAQLDKSGLPSDRFFAERPEGSVSTLKIQRTQQEDSAVYLCASSLRFGLLKPKADTQYFGPGTRLTVL.

The chain uses TRBV14 and TRBJ2-1; tentatively, D is TRBD1 (5 bases). This CDR3 is built from 14 residues. V was cut by 2 bases and J by 9 bases, with 14 bases left in between. Germline CDR1 SGHDN, CDR2 FVKESK. This chain's CDR3 is CASSQLGAATEQFF. The CDR3, as DNA: TGTGCCAGCAGCCAACTAGGGGCGGCTACTGAGCAGTTCTTC.

By proportion, this clone is medium-sized. The chain is built from TRBV19 and TRBJ1-2; D call uncertain. Germline CDR1 LNHDA, CDR2 SQIVND (reference sequence). The CDR3 loop spans 14 amino acids. V lost 2 bases, J lost 4 bases, and 11 bases lay in between. The CDR3 sequence is CASSIRSRVYGYTF. DNA of the CDR3: TGTGCCAGTAGTATACGGTCTCGCGTCTATGGCTACACCTTC. Drawing the rest from reference TRBV19 and TRBJ1-2, the complete variable domain is DGGITQSPKYLFRKEGQNVTLSCEQNLNHDAMYWYRQDPGQGLRLIYYSQIVNDFQKGDIAEGYSVSREKKESFPLTVTSAQKNPTAFYLCASSIRSRVYGYTFGSGTRLTVV.

The chain carries TRBV10-3 and TRBJ1-2, with 10 positions matching TRBD1. The CDR3 totals 13 residues. With V trimmed by 2 bases and J by 6 bases, 0 bases remained unmatched. Germline values: CDR1 ENHRY, CDR2 SYGVKD. CDR3 DNA: TGTGCCATCAGTGAGGGACAGGGGGATGGCTACACCTTC. Protein: CAISEGQGDGYTF.

This clone was counted only a few times. The chain couples TRBV28 to TRBJ2-4; 8 nucleotides line up with TRBD1. Trimming took 6 bases from V and 6 from J; bases not matched to a gene: 10. The CDR3 loop spans 15 amino acids. Germline CDR1 and CDR2: MDHEN and SYDVKM. The CDR3 here is CASRELGDRGNIQYF. The CDR3 nucleotides read TGTGCCAGCAGAGAGCTAGGCGACAGGGGAAACATTCAGTACTTC.